Below are 8 T cell receptor beta chains sequenced from a single sample in a study of beta chain features in type 1 diabetes. The entirety of the isolated RNA underwent reverse transcription, so expressed TCRB transcripts were sequenced. Some clones are missing from TCRdb's copy, which holds only in-frame ones; the method was immunoSEQ multiplex PCR. This sample has 150,000 to 200,000 clones, with roughly 9% found just once. For these TCRs, the target antigens are not known. Study-level points and caveats: Across all four CD4+ subsets, people with type 1 diabetes showed modestly shorter TCRB CDR3s.

The sample comprised central memory CD4+ T cells from blood. Source of these receptors: a woman younger than 45 with type 1 diabetes.

This clone showed up just a few times. The chain joins TRBV30 to TRBJ2-5, with 12 bases lining up with TRBD2. J was trimmed by 5 bases and V by 2 bases; bases with no gene match: 3. Germline values: CDR1 GTSNPN, CDR2 SVGIG (reference sequence). The CDR3 is made up of 14 amino acids. Written as DNA, the CDR3 is TGTGCCTGGAGTCTAGCGGGAGGGCTGGAGACCCAGTACTTC. It specifies CAWSLAGGLETQYF. The whole variable domain, remainder taken from reference TRBV30 and TRBJ2-5, is SQTIHQWPATLVQPVGSPLSLECTVEGTSNPNLYWYRQAAGRGLQLLFYSVGIGQISSEVPQNLSASRPQDRQFILSSKKLLLSDSGFYLCAWSLAGGLETQYFGPGTRLLVL.

This clone occurred a few times. Relative to the germline gene, one junction end is altered; a read error may explain this. The CDR3 here is CASSSEGRLAVDNEQFF. CDR3 nucleotides: TGTGCTAGCAGCTCCGAAGGTAGACTAGCGGTAGACAATGAGCAGTTCTTC. The gene calls are TRBV7-7 and TRBJ2-1; 9 bases map to TRBD2. Germline V gives CDR1 SSHAT, CDR2 FNYEAQ (reference sequence). The CDR3 is made up of 17 amino acids.

This clone occurred a few times. The chain is built from TRBV2 and TRBJ2-7; TRBD1 matches 7 bases. V trimming: 8 bases; J trimming: 5 bases; junction bases outside the gene matches: 6. Per the germline V gene, CDR1 is SNHLY and CDR2 is FYNNEI. This CDR3 has 12 amino acids. The CDR3 spells CASGYQGDEQYF. The CDR3, as DNA: TGTGCCAGCGGTTATCAGGGGGACGAGCAGTACTTC.

A remark on this clone: The junction departs from the called germline gene at one end, perhaps through a read error. The chain recombines TRBV18 with TRBJ1-1; 7 positions agree with TRBD1. The CDR3 contains 14 residues. Germline V gene sequence: CDR1 KGHSH, CDR2 LQKENI. The DNA for the CDR3 is TGTGCCAGCTCACCAGACAGGGTGAACGCTGAAGCTTTCTTT. Its protein product is CASSPDRVNAEAFF.

Written as DNA, the CDR3 is TGTGCCAGCAGCCGCAGCGGGGGGGAGACCGGGGAGCTGTTTTTT. Protein: CASSRSGGETGELFF. The rearrangement uses TRBV7-9 and TRBJ2-2; 10 positions agree with TRBD2. The CDR3 has 15 amino acids. Trimming took 5 bases from V and 5 from J; bases not matched to a gene: 5. In germline, CDR1 is SEHNR, CDR2 FQNEAQ (reference sequence).

The chain couples TRBV6-6 to TRBJ2-5, with TRBD1 matching over 7 bases. This CDR3 has 13 amino acids. In germline, CDR1 is MNHNY, CDR2 SVGAGI (reference sequence). V was pared by 5 bases and J by 5 bases, with 5 bases of the junction left unmatched. CDR3 sequence reads: CASSNRGRETQYF. In DNA, the CDR3 is TGTGCCAGCAGTAACAGGGGAAGGGAGACCCAGTACTTC.

This clone was counted many times. The rearrangement links TRBV28 to TRBJ2-7; maybe TRBD1 (5 bases). Germline loops: CDR1 MDHEN, CDR2 SYDVKM. The CDR3 runs to 11 residues. Deletions cut 5 bases from V and 6 bases from J, with 8 bases between. The CDR3 nucleotides are TGTGCCAGCAGTCGACAGTTCGAGCAGTACTTC. Protein product: CASSRQFEQYF. Full variable domain (remainder filled in from reference TRBV28 and TRBJ2-7): DVKVTQSSRYLVKRTGEKVFLECVQDMDHENMFWYRQDPGLGLRLIYFSYDVKMKEKGDIPEGYSVSREKKERFSLILESASTNQTSMYLCASSRQFEQYFGPGTRLTVT.

This rearrangement joins TRBV2 to TRBJ2-3; D is possibly TRBD2 (5 bases). There are 14 residues in the CDR3. Germline V gene data show CDR1 as SNHLY and CDR2 as FYNNEI. V was cut by 10 bases and J by 1 base, with 15 bases left in between. CDR3 sequence: CAIRSGPRTDTQYF. The CDR3 bases are TGTGCCATAAGGAGCGGCCCTCGCACAGATACGCAGTATTTT.